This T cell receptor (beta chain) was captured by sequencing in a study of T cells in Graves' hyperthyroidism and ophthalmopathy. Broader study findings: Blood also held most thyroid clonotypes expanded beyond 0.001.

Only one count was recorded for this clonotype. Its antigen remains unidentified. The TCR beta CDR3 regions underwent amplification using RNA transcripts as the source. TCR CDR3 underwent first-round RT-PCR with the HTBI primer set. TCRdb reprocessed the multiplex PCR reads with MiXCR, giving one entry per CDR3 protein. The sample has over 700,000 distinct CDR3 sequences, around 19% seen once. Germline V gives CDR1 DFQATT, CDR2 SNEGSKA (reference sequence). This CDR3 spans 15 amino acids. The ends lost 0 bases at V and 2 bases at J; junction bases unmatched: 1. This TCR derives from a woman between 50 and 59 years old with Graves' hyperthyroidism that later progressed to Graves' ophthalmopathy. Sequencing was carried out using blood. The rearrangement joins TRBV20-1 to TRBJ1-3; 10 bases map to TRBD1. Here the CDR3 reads CSAREGQGAGNTIYF. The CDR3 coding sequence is TGCAGTGCTAGAGAAGGACAGGGGGCTGGAAACACCATATATTTT.